The sequence of this T cell receptor (beta chain) was determined in a study of T cell responses to AZD1222 COVID-19 vaccine. Worth noting for this clone: Its matching antigen is unknown.

The table came from immunoSEQ multiplex PCR; TCRdb's copy has only in-frame clones and leaves some out. The sample gives approximately 120,000 clones, roughly 87% of which show up once; about 5.2% is in the top ten. The CDR3 totals 17 residues. Per germline, CDR1 MNHEY and CDR2 SVGEGT. The V end lost 2 bases, the J end lost 3 bases, and 19 bases lay between the germline ends. Overall study findings and caveats: Of spike-specific TCRs, nearly half reportedly target regions left unmutated in variants.

Sequencing used peripheral blood, obtained on day 0 of AZD1222 vaccination. V usage is TRBV6-2 or TRBV6-3 and J usage is TRBJ1-2; D unresolved. This TCR came from an adult in good health. CDR3 DNA: TGTGCCAGCAGTTACCTAAGGAGGTCGGGCAGCTACTATGGCTACACCTTC. This gives the protein CASSYLRRSGSYYGYTF.